This TCR beta chain was profiled in a study of OX40 agonist ivuxolimab in advanced cancers. Study as a whole: Patients were dosed with the agonistic anti-OX40 (CD134) antibody ivuxolimab.

Study conclusions and caveats: At 0.1 to 3.0 mg/kg and by week 6, CD4+ and CD8+ T cells in the blood had expanded clonally.

CDR1 and CDR2 (germline): SEHNR, FQNEAQ (reference sequence). The CDR3 runs to 13 residues. V lost 5 bases to trimming and J lost 6 bases, with 13 bases between them. This clone is a singleton in its sample. The antigen is undetermined. The table came from immunoSEQ multiplex PCR; TCRdb's copy has only in-frame clones and leaves some out. The data hold about 48,000 clones, with 83% observed a single time. The source material was CD4+ or CD8+ T cells sorted from blood, sampled in a trial of the OX40 agonist ivuxolimab. The rearrangement joins TRBV7-9 to TRBJ1-1; D call uncertain. This clonotype was sampled from an adult with an advanced solid tumor such as melanoma, head and neck, liver or kidney cancer. CDR3 sequence: CASSPFSRAEAFF. For the CDR3, the DNA is TGTGCCAGCAGCCCATTTTCTCGAGCTGAAGCTTTCTTT.